The rows below give T cell receptor beta chains drawn from one sample of a study of Ad26.COV2.S vaccination and SARS-CoV-2 variants. Sequenced by immunoSEQ multiplex PCR; TCRdb stores in-frame clones only, minus some. The sample carries 440,000 or so clones, about 90% recorded once. Material: peripheral blood, obtained in a trial of Ad26.COV2.S vaccine versus placebo. These receptors were obtained from a person between 18 and 60 years old who received the Ad26.COV2.S COVID-19 vaccine or a placebo. Both conserved end residues are part of each CDR3. The D gene is left open where the match is weak. Size is omitted from some rows. Given values are once, few, many or a class for expanded clones.

>TRBD1|.|TRBJ2-2|TRBV18
TGTGCCAGCTCACGGGACAGAGTTAGAGTTGCCACCGGGGAGCTGTTTTTT
CASSRDRVRVATGELFF
>.|.|TRBJ2-1|TRBV4-1
TGCGCCAGCAGCCAAGTCTCGGGGCTATACAATGAGCAGTTCTTC
CASSQVSGLYNEQFF
>TRBD2|.|TRBJ2-4|TRBV6-2/TRBV6-3
TGTGCCAGCAGTAAAATCGGGGAGGGGCCAAACATTCAGTACTTC
CASSKIGEGPNIQYF
>.|once|TRBJ2-7|TRBV27
TGTGCCAGCAGTTTGGGGAGAGCGTACGAGCAGTACTTC
CASSLGRAYEQYF
>.|.|TRBJ1-5|TRBV7-8
TGTGCCAGCAGCTTAGCAAGGGGCAGGGTTGGGGATCAGCCCCAGCATTTT
CASSLARGRVGDQPQHF
>.|.|TRBJ2-7|TRBV13
TGTGCCAGCAGCTCTAATTCTCCCAGCTCCGAGCAGTACTTC
CASSSNSPSSEQYF
>.|few|TRBJ2-1|TRBV12-5
TGTGCTAGTGGTTTGGGGACAGAATACAATGAGCAGTTCTTC
CASGLGTEYNEQFF
>TRBD2|.|TRBJ2-1|TRBV5-1
TGCGCCAGCAGCCCCGAGGAGCGGGAGAGATCTGAGCAGTTCTTC
CASSPEERERSEQFF
>.|once|TRBJ1-4|TRBV27
TGTGCCAGCACCTCCCTGGGATCGCCTGCAACTAATGAAAAACTGTTTTTT
CASTSLGSPATNEKLFF
>.|.|TRBJ2-7|TRBV7-9
TGTGCCAGCAGCTTAGTAGGGGGAGGGTCTATCGACGAGCAGTACTTC
CASSLVGGGSIDEQYF
>TRBD2|.|TRBJ2-2|TRBV9
TGTGCCAGCAGCGTTTTAGCGGGAGGGCTGGACACCGGGGAGCTGTTTTTT
CASSVLAGGLDTGELFF
>TRBD2|.|TRBJ2-1|TRBV4-2
TGTGCCAGCAGCCTCCTAGGACTAGCGGGAAGGAATGAGCAGTTCTTC
CASSLLGLAGRNEQFF
>TRBD1|.|TRBJ1-4|TRBV28
TGTGCCAGCAGTTTACCTCAGACAGGGGGCAGGGAAAAACTGTTTTTT
CASSLPQTGGREKLFF
>.|.|TRBJ2-3|TRBV10-1
TGCGCCAGTGAGAAAACCACAGATACGCAGTATTTT
CASEKTTDTQYF
>.|.|TRBJ2-6|TRBV10-3
TGTGCCATCAGTGAGTCCCGGGTCTTGAGCTCTGGGGCCAACGTCCTGACTTTC
CAISESRVLSSGANVLTF
>TRBD1|.|TRBJ1-5|TRBV10-2
TGCGCCAGCAGTTTGAACAGGGGAGGTGGCAATCAGCCCCAGCATTTT
CASSLNRGGGNQPQHF
>.|.|TRBJ2-3|TRBV28
TGTGCCAGCAGCCTAGGGGGGGCTCACACAGATACGCAGTATTTT
CASSLGGAHTDTQYF
>.|.|TRBJ2-7|TRBV7-2
TGTGCCAGCAGCTTAATTCGACCCCCCCGGCGGGGCGAGCAGTACTTC
CASSLIRPPRRGEQYF